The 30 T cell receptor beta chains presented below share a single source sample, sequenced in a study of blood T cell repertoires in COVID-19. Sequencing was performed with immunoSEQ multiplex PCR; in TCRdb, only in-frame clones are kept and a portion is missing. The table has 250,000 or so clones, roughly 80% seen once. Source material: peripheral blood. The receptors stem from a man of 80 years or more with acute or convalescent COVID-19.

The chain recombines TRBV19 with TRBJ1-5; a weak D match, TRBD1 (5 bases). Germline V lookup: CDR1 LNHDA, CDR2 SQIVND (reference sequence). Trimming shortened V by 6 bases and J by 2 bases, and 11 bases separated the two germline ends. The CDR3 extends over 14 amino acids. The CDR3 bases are TGTGCCAGTAGGTATGGGGCCGGCAATCAGCCCCAGCATTTT. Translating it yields CASRYGAGNQPQHF.

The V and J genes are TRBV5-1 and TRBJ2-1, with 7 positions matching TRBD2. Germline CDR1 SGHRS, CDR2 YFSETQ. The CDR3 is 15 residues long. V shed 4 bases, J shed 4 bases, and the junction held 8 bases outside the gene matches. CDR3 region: CASSPNGGGYNEQFF. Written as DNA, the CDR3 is TGCGCCAGCAGCCCCAATGGGGGGGGGTACAATGAGCAGTTCTTC.

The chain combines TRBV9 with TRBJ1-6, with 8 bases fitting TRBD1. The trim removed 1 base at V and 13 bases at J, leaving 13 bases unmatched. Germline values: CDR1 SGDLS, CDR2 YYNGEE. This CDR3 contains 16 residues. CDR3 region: CASSVSPDRGMLPLHF. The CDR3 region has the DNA TGTGCCAGCAGCGTATCCCCCGACAGGGGAATGCTGCCCCTCCACTTT.

Here the CDR3 reads CASSSRTGGHEQFF. Here the CDR3 DNA reads TGTGCCAGCAGCTCTCGGACAGGGGGCCATGAGCAGTTCTTC. The chain recombines TRBV9 with TRBJ2-1; 11 bases match TRBD1. Germline CDR1 is SGDLS and CDR2 is YYNGEE. J lost 8 bases, V lost 4 bases, and 5 bases had no gene match. The CDR3 extends over 14 amino acids. Full variable domain (missing parts from reference TRBV9 and TRBJ2-1): DSGVTQTPKHLITATGQRVTLRCSPRSGDLSVYWYQQSLDQGLQFLIQYYNGEERAKGNILERFSAQQFPDLHSELNLSSLELGDSALYFCASSSRTGGHEQFFGPGTRLTVL.

The CDR3 DNA reads as TGTGCCAGCAGACTCGGGACTAGCGGCGGGGAGCTGTTTTTT. This encodes CASRLGTSGGELFF. The V call is TRBV3-1 (or the pseudogene TRBV3-2), the J call TRBJ2-2; 11 nucleotides line up with TRBD2. The germline V gene has CDR1 LGHDT and CDR2 YNNKEL (reference sequence). V shed 6 bases, J shed 7 bases, and the junction held 4 bases outside the gene matches. The CDR3 loop spans 14 amino acids.

The CDR3 sequence: CASSLRSLSSYNEQFF. The CDR3 nucleotides read TGTGCCAGCAGCCTTAGATCTCTGAGCTCCTACAATGAGCAGTTCTTC. This chain joins TRBV9 and TRBJ2-1; D gene ambiguous. The CDR3 is made up of 16 amino acids. Trimming pared 4 bases from V and 0 bases from J, leaving 14 bases between. The germline V gene encodes CDR1 SGDLS and CDR2 YYNGEE.

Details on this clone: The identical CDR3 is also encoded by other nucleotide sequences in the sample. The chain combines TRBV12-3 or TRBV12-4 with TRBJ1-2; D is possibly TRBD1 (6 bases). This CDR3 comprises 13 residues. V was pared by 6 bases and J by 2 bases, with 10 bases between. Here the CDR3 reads CASSLGQNYGYTF. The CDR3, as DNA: TGTGCCAGCAGCCTTGGACAGAACTATGGCTACACCTTC.

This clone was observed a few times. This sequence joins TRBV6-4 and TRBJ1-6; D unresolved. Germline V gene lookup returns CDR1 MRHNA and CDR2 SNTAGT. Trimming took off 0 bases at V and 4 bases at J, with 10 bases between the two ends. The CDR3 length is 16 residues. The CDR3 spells CASSDSETAYNSPLHF. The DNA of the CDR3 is TGTGCCAGCAGTGACTCGGAGACCGCGTATAATTCACCCCTCCACTTT.

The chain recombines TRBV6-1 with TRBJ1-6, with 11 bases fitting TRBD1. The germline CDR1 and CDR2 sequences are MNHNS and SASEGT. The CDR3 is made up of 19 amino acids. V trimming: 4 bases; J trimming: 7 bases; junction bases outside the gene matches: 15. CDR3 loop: CASSGRTGGIGMGNSPLHF. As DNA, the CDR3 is TGTGCCAGCAGTGGACGGACAGGGGGCATCGGGATGGGCAATTCACCCCTCCACTTT.

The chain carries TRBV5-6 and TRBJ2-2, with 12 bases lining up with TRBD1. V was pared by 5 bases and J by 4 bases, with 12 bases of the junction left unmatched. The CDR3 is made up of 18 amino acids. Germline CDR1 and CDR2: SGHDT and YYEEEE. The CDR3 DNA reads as TGTGCCAGCAGTCCATTCCGGGACAGGGGGCGGTTCACCGGGGAGCTGTTTTTT. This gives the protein CASSPFRDRGRFTGELFF.

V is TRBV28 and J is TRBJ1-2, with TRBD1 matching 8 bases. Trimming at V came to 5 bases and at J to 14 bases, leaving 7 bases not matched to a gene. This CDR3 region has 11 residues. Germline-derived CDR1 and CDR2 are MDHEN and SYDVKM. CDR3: CASSRRGLHTF. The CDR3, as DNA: TGTGCCAGCAGTCGCAGGGGGCTACATACCTTC.

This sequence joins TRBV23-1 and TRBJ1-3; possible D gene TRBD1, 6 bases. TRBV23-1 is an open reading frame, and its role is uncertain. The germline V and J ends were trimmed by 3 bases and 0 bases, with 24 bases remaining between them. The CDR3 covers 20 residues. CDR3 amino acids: CASSHLPRGGFPSSGNTIYF. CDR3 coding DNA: TGCGCCAGCAGTCATCTCCCGCGGGGGGGCTTTCCCAGCTCTGGAAACACCATATATTTT.

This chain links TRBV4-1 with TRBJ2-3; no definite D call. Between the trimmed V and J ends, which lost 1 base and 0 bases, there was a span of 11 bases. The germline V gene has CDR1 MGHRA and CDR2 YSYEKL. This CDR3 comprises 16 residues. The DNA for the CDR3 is TGCGCCAGCAGCCAAGGGCGGCAAAGCAGCACAGATACGCAGTATTTT. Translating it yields CASSQGRQSSTDTQYF.

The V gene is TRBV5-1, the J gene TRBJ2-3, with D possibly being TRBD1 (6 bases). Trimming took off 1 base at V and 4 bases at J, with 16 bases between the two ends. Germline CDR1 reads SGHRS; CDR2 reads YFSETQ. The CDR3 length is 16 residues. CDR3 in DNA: TGCGCCAGCAGCTTGAAACAGGGTACCTGGGCAGATACGCAGTATTTT. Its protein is CASSLKQGTWADTQYF.

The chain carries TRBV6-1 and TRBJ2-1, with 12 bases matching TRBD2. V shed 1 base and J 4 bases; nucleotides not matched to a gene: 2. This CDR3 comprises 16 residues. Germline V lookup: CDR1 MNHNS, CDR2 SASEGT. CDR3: CASSEVTSGSYNEQFF. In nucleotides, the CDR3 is TGTGCCAGCAGTGAAGTGACTAGCGGGAGTTACAATGAGCAGTTCTTC.

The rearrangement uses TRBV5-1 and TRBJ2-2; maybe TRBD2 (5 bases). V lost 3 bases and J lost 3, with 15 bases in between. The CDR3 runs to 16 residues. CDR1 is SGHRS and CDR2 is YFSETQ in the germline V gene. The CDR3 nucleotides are TGCGCCAGCAGCTCCTTCTCGATCGGGGACACCGGGGAGCTGTTTTTT. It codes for CASSSFSIGDTGELFF.

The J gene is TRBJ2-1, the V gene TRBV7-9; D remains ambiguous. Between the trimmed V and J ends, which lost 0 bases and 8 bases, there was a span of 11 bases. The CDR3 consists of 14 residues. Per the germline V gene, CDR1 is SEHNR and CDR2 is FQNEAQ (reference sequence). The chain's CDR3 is CASSLALGVDEQFF. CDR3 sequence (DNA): TGTGCCAGCAGCTTAGCTCTAGGCGTCGATGAGCAGTTCTTC. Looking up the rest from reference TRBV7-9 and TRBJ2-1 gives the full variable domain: DTGVSQNPRHKITKRGQNVTFRCDPISEHNRLYWYRQTLGQGPEFLTYFQNEAQLEKSRLLSDRFSAERPKGSFSTLEIQRTEQGDSAMYLCASSLALGVDEQFFGPGTRLTVL.

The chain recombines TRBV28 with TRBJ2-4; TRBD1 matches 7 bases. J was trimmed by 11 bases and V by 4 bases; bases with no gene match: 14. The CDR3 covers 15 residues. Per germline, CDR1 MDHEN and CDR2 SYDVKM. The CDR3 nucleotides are TGTGCCAGCAGTTCGCCCTACCCGGGACAGAGTGTTCAGTACTTC. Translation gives CASSSPYPGQSVQYF.

The CDR3 DNA is TGTGCCAGCATCAGGCTAGCGGGACAGCCGTATTTT. It translates to CASIRLAGQPYF. V gene TRBV2 combines with J gene TRBJ2-3; 9 bases map to TRBD2. V lost 7 bases, J lost 14 bases, and 10 bases stayed unmatched. Germline loops: CDR1 SNHLY, CDR2 FYNNEI. The CDR3 has 12 amino acids.

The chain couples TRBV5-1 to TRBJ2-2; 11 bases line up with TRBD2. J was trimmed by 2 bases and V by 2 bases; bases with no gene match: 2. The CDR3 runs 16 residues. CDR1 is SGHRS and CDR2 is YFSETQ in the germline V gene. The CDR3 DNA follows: TGCGCCAGCAGCTTTACTAGCGGGAGCAACACCGGGGAGCTGTTTTTT. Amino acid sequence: CASSFTSGSNTGELFF.

CDR3 sequence: CASSPWTSGRALVPGEQYF. The CDR3 coding sequence is TGTGCCAGCAGCCCCTGGACTAGCGGGAGGGCTCTGGTTCCGGGCGAGCAGTACTTC. The rearrangement links TRBV7-9 to TRBJ2-7; TRBD2 matches 15 bases. Per the germline V gene, CDR1 is SEHNR and CDR2 is FQNEAQ (reference sequence). The CDR3 sequence is 19 residues long. Trimming at V came to 5 bases and at J to 6 bases, leaving 17 bases not matched to a gene.

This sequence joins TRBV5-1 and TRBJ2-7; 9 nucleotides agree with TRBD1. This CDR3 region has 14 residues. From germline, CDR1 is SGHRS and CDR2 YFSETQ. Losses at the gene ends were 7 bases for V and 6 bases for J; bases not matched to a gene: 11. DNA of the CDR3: TGCGCCAGCTCCAGGGGGACAGGGTCCGCCGAGCAGTACTTC. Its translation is CASSRGTGSAEQYF.

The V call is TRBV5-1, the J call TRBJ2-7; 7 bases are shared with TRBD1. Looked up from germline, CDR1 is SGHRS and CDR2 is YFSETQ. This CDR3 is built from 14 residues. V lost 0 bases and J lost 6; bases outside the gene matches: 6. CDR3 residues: CASSLETPGGEQYF. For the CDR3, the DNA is TGCGCCAGCAGCTTGGAAACTCCAGGGGGCGAGCAGTACTTC.

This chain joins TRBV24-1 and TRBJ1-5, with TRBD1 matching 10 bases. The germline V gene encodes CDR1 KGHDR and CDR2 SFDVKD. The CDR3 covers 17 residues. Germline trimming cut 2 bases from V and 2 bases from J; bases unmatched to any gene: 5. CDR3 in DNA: TGTGCCACCAGTGATTCGGGACAGGGGATTGGCAATCAGCCCCAGCATTTT. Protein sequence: CATSDSGQGIGNQPQHF.

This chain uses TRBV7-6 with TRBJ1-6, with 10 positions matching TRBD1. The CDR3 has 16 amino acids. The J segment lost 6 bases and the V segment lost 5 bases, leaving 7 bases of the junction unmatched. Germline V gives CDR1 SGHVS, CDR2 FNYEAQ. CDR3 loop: CASSLRGTGVNSPLHF. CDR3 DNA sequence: TGTGCCAGCAGCCTTCGCGGGACAGGGGTTAATTCACCCCTCCACTTT.

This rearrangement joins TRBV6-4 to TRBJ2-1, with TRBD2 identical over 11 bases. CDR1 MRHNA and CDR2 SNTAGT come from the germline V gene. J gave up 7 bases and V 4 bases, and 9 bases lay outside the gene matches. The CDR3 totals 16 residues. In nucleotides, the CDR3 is TGTGCCAGCAGTGCTTCAACTAGCGGGGGTCGAAATGAGCAGTTCTTC. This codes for CASSASTSGGRNEQFF.

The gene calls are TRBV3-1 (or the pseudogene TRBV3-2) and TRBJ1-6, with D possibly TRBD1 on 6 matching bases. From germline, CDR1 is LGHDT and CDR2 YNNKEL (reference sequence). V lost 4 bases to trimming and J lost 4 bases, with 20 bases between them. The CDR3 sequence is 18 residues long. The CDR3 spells CASSPSPPHDRYNSPLHF. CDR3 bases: TGTGCCAGCAGCCCAAGTCCCCCCCACGACAGGTATAATTCACCCCTCCACTTT.

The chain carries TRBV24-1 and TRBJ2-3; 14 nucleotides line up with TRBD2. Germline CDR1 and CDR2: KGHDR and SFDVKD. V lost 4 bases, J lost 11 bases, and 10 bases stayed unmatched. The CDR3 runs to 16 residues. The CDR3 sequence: CATSERPGTSGGKQYF. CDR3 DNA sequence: TGTGCCACCAGTGAGAGGCCCGGGACTAGCGGGGGAAAGCAGTATTTT.

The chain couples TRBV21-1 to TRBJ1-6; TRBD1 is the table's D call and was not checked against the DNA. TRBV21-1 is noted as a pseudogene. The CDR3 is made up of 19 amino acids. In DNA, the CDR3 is TGTGCCAGCAGCACCTCACGAAGGGGGAGTGGCTCCTATAATTCACCCCTCCACTTT. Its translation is CASSTSRRGSGSYNSPLHF.

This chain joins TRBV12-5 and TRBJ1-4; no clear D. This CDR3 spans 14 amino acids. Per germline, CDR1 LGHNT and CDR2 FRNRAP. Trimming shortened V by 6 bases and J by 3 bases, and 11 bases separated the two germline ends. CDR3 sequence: CASGSGEANEKLFF. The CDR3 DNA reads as TGTGCTAGTGGCTCCGGGGAGGCTAATGAAAAACTGTTTTTT.